The T cell receptor (beta chain) described here comes from a study of graft-versus-host responses after intestinal transplantation (dated by TCRdb to the early 2020s). Notes on the research overall: The transplants that recipients got were multivisceral, liver-intestinal, or isolated intestinal. A cohort of 24 intestinal transplant recipients, including one retransplant, was enrolled, and 3 patients lacking pretransplant specimens were excluded. Donor T cell macrochimerism was defined as a peak of at least 4% donor T cells among recipient peripheral blood mononuclear cells. Anti-thymocyte globulin induction was given to all recipients, followed by maintenance tacrolimus and steroids for about 3 years. After intestinal transplantation, graft-versus-host and host-versus-graft alloreactive T cell clones were followed in the graft, circulation and bone marrow using bulk TCR-beta CDR3 sequencing. Instead of going to the commercial service, samples from a few later patients were sequenced in-house on an Illumina MiSeq and processed with MiXCR. Alloreactive clones were identified by sequencing pre-transplant mixed lymphocyte reaction products and comparing them with unstimulated pre-transplant donor and recipient T cells.

Preparation of the library involved the immunoSEQ multiplex PCR assay. For most patients, genomic DNA was isolated with the Qiagen DNeasy Blood and Tissue Kit and shipped frozen to Adaptive Biotechnologies for TCR sequencing. For most patients, genomic DNA was subjected to high-throughput TCR-beta CDR3 sequencing by Adaptive Biotechnologies. The authors processed their data as follows. TCR sequencing data were retrieved from Adaptive's ImmunoSEQ software for 15 to 20 patients, whereas a few other patients were processed with MiXCR and VDJtools. To correct CD4 versus CD8 sorting errors, any sequence found in both subsets at a frequency ratio below 5:1 was removed. CDR3 nucleotide sequences shared between donor and recipient were removed because the origin of such sequences could not be assigned. At least 2-fold expansion over unstimulated cells and a minimum CFSE-low frequency of 0.002% (template counts) or 0.001% (read counts) were required for clones to be classified as alloreactive. A clone was considered mappable if detected in the sequenced pre-transplant spleen, lymph node, or MLR CFSE-low populations of the donor or recipient. The cumulative frequency of alloreactive clones was calculated as a percentage of all sequences, weighted by copy number. Not all clones reach the TCRdb copy of this immuneACCESS table, which keeps in-frame sequences only. Checked studies attribute under half of the gap to unresolved V genes and leave the rest unexplained. V, J and clone size derive from that table, while D and trimming were established from the DNA sequence. Present in this sample are about 90,000 clones, roughly 91% of which were seen just once. The ten biggest clones cover approximately 0.5% of the sample.

Concerning this clone itself: Its antigen remains undetermined. It has no much larger one-base neighbor in the sample; base qualities were not kept.

This sample's time point label indicates: cells obtained before transplantation from donor or recipient. CD3+CD4+ and CD3+CD8+ populations were FACS-sorted from unstimulated pre-transplant donor and recipient cells taken from spleen or lymph nodes. The CDR3 spans 16 residues, from the cysteine through the phenylalanine. Only the CDR3 DNA stays, 48 bases, in frame from base 1. V is cut back by 1 base and J by 3 bases, with 6 bases in the junction unmatched. CDR1 and CDR2, per the germline V gene (reference sequence), are GTSNPN and SVGIG. The research as a whole found: Conclusions were limited by the relatively low number and heterogeneity of intestinal transplant patients. GvH clones were detected in recipient bone marrow, and some appeared earlier in ileal mucosa or blood, consistent with an intestinal mucosal origin. In the allografts of patients with donor T cell macrochimerism, GvH to HvG T cell clonal ratios were high. Early after transplant, declines in HvG clones were associated with peak levels of circulating GvH clones.

The rearrangement combines TRBV30 with TRBJ2-1; TRBD2 agrees with 10 junctional bases. This TCR derives from a human donor who received an intestinal transplant. The source material was unstimulated CD8+ T cells sorted from spleen or lymph node cells, sampled before intestinal transplant. The nucleotide sequence reads TGTGCCTGGAGTGGCTTAGGGACTAGCGTCTACAATGAGCAGTTCTTC. Translated, this is CAWSGLGTSVYNEQFF.